The T cell receptor beta chain described here comes from a study of T cells in Graves' hyperthyroidism and ophthalmopathy. The study, taken as a whole, reports: Blood samples included most of the expanded thyroid clonotypes exceeding 0.001.

Graves' hyperthyroidism was deemed stable absent ophthalmopathy progression within 18 months. With a duration under 2 months, the hyperthyroidism was newly diagnosed in patients aged 18 to 65. Orbital computed tomography and thyroid ultrasound, together with serum TRAb and thyroxine and clinical symptoms, were used for diagnoses. Using RNA transcripts as the source, TCR beta CDR3 regions were amplified. First-round RT-PCR with HTBI primers amplified the TCR CDR3 region. TCRdb itself ran the multiplex PCR reads through MiXCR, one entry per CDR3 protein. This table holds 300,000 to 450,000 distinct CDR3 sequences, about 15% found once. This clonotype was found a few times. Its target is not known. Germline CDR1 and CDR2: SNHLY and FYNNEI. Trimming pared 5 bases from V and 5 bases from J, leaving 12 bases between. The CDR3 contains 13 residues.

The chain combines TRBV2 with TRBJ1-2; D is unresolved. The sequenced sample consisted of blood. The TCR originated in a woman in her thirties with Graves' hyperthyroidism. The CDR3: CASSPGSGYGYTF. DNA of the CDR3: TGTGCCAGCAGTCCCGGGAGCGGTTATGGCTACACCTTC.